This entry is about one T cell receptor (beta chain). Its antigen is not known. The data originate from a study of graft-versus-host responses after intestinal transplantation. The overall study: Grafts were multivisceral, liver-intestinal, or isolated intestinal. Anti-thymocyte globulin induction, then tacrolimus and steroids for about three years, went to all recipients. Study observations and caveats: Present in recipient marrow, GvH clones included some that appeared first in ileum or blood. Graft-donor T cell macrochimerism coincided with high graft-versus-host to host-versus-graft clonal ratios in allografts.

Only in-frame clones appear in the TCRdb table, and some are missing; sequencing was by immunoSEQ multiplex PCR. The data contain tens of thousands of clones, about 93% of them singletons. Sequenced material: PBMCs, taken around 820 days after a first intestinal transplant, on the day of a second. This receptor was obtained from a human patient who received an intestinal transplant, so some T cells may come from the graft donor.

Written as DNA, the CDR3 is TGTGCCAGCAGGGGACAGTTAATAAACACTGAAGCTTTCTTT. It is translated as CASRGQLINTEAFF. This chain links TRBV7-2 with TRBJ1-1; 7 nucleotides match TRBD1. V dropped 6 bases and J dropped 2; count of bases not matched to a gene: 6. CDR1 and CDR2 (germline): SGHTA, FQGNSA. The CDR3 has 14 residues.